The T cell receptor (beta chain) described here comes from a study of cytomegalovirus exposure and HLA in healthy donors. Notes on this clone: As yet, its antigen is unknown.

Use of 60 Vbeta and 13 Jbeta primers characterized the PCR. This table comes from immunoSEQ multiplex PCR, and its TCRdb copy is limited to in-frame clones, with some not included. The sample includes roughly 190,000 clones, 81% of them seen just once. Donors consisted of healthy bone marrow donors. Whole-study findings and limits: The listing of 150 or so TCR beta chains classed them as cytomegalovirus-associated.

The CDR3 runs to 12 residues. Germline CDR1 reads GTSNPN; CDR2 reads SVGIG (reference sequence). V was trimmed by 0 bases and J by 0 bases, leaving 2 bases between them. The chain couples TRBV30 to TRBJ2-5; D uncertain. This clonotype was sampled from a man between 35 and 55 years old in good health and CMV-seropositive. What was sequenced was PBMCs. The chain's CDR3 is CAWSVNQETQYF. The CDR3 DNA is TGTGCCTGGAGTGTTAACCAAGAGACCCAGTACTTC. The full variable domain, in which reference TRBV30 and TRBJ2-5 provide the parts outside the CDR3, is SQTIHQWPATLVQPVGSPLSLECTVEGTSNPNLYWYRQAAGRGLQLLFYSVGIGQISSEVPQNLSASRPQDRQFILSSKKLLLSDSGFYLCAWSVNQETQYFGPGTRLLVL.